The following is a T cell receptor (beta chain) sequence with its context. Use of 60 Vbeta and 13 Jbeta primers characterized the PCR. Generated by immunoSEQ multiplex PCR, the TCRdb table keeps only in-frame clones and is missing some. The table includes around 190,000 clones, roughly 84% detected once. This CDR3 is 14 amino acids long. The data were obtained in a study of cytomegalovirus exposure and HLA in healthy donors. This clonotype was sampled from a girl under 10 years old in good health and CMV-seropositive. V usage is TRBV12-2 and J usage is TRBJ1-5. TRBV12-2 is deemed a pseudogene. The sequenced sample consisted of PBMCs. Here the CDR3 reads CASRLAGYGQPQHF. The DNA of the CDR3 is TGTGCAAGTCGCTTAGCGGGTTACGGGCAGCCCCAGCATTTT.